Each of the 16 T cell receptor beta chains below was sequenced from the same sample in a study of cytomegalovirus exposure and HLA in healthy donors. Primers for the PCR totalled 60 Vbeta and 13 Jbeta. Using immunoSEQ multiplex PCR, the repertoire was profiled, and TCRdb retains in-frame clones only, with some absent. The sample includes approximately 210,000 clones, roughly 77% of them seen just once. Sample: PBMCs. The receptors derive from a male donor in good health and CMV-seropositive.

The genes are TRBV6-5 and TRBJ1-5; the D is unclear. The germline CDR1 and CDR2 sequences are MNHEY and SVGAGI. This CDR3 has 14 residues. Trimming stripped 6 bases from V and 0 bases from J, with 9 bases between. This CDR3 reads CASRLKLSNQPQHF. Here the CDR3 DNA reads TGTGCCAGCAGGCTTAAACTTAGCAATCAGCCCCAGCATTTT.

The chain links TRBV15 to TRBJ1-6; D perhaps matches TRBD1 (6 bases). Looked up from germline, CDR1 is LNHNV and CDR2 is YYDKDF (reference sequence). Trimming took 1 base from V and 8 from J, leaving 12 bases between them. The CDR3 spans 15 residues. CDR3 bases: TGTGCCACCAGCAGAGGGCGGACAGAGTATTCACCCCTCCACTTT. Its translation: CATSRGRTEYSPLHF.

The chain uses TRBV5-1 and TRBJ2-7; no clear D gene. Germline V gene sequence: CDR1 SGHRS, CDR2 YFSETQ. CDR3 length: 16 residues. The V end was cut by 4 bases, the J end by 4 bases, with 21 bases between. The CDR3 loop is CASSLPLRPPGYEQYF. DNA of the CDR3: TGCGCCAGCAGCCTCCCGTTGCGACCCCCCGGGTACGAGCAGTACTTC.

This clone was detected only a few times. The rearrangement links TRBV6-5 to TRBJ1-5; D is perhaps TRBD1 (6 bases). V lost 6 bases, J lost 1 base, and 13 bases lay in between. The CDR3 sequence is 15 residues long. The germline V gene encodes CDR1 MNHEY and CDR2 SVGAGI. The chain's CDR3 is CASSPEGGSNQPQHF. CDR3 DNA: TGTGCCAGCAGCCCGGAGGGGGGGAGCAATCAGCCCCAGCATTTT.

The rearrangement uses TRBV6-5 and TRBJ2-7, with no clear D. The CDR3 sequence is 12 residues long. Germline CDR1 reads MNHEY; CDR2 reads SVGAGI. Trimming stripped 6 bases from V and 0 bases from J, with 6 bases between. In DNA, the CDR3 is TGTGCCAGCAGGGTCGGCTCCTACGAGCAGTACTTC. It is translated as CASRVGSYEQYF.

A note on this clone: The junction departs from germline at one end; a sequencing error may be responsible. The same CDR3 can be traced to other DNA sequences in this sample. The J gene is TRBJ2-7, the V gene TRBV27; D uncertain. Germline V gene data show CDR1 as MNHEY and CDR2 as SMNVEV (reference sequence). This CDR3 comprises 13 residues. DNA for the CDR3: TGCGCCAGCAGTTTATCGAGGCAGTACGAGCAGTACTTC. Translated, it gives CASSLSRQYEQYF.

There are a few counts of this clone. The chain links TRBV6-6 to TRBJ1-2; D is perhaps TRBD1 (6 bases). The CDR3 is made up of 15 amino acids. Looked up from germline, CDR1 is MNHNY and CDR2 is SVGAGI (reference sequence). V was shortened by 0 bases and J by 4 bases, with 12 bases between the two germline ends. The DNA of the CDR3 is TGTGCCAGCAGTTACTCGACACAGGGAATCTATGGCTACACCTTC. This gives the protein CASSYSTQGIYGYTF.

CDR3 nucleotides: TGTGCCAGCAGCGGCCTCGGGGAGACTGAAGCTTTCTTT. It translates to CASSGLGETEAFF. The chain combines TRBV7-9 with TRBJ1-1; D unclear. Deletions cut 5 bases from V and 5 bases from J, with 12 bases between. CDR3 size: 13 residues. The germline V gene encodes CDR1 SEHNR and CDR2 FQNEAQ (reference sequence).

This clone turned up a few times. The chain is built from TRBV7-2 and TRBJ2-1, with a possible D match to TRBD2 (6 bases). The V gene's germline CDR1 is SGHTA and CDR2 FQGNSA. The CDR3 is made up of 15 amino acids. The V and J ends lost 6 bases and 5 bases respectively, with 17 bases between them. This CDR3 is CASRKTGTSNNEQFF. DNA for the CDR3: TGTGCCAGCAGGAAAACCGGGACTTCAAACAATGAGCAGTTCTTC.

The CDR3 reads CASSPRTSGETQYF. CDR3 DNA sequence: TGTGCCAGCAGCCCGCGGACTAGCGGAGAGACCCAGTACTTC. This chain connects TRBV14 to TRBJ2-5; 10 nucleotides match TRBD2. Trimming removed 4 bases from V and 4 bases from J; junction bases left unmatched: 3. The CDR3 consists of 14 residues. CDR1 SGHDN and CDR2 FVKESK come from the germline V gene.

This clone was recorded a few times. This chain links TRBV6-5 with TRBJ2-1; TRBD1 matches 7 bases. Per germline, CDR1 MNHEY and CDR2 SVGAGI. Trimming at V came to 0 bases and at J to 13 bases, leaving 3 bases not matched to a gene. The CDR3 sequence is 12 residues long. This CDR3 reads CASSYSGTDQFF. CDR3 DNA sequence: TGTGCCAGCAGTTACTCCGGGACAGACCAGTTCTTC.

The CDR3 bases are TGTGCCAGCAGCCAATACAGCGGGACTAATGAAAAACTGTTTTTT. Translated, it gives CASSQYSGTNEKLFF. V gene TRBV9 combines with J gene TRBJ1-4; D gene ambiguous. Germline CDR1 SGDLS, CDR2 YYNGEE. The CDR3 spans 15 residues. V was cut by 4 bases and J by 2 bases, with 12 bases left in between.

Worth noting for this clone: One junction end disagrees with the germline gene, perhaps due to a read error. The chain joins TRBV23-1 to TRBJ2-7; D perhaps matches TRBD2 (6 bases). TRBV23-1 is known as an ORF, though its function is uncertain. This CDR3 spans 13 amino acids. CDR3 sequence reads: CAPFGGSQLGGYF. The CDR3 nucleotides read TGCGCACCATTTGGAGGGAGTCAACTAGGAGGATATTTC.

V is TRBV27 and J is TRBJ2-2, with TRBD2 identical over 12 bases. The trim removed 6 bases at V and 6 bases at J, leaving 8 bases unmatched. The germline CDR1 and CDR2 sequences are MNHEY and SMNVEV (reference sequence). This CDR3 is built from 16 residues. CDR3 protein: CASRLRTSGISGELFF. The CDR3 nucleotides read TGTGCCAGCAGGCTACGGACTAGCGGGATCTCCGGGGAGCTGTTTTTT.

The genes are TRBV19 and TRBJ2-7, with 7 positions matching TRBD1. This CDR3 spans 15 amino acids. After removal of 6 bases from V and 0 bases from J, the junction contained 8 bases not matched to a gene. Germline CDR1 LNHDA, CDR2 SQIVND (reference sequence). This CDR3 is CASRPTGESSYEQYF. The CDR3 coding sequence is TGTGCCAGTAGGCCCACAGGGGAAAGCTCCTACGAGCAGTACTTC. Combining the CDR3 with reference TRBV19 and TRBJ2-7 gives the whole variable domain DGGITQSPKYLFRKEGQNVTLSCEQNLNHDAMYWYRQDPGQGLRLIYYSQIVNDFQKGDIAEGYSVSREKKESFPLTVTSAQKNPTAFYLCASRPTGESSYEQYFGPGTRLTVT.

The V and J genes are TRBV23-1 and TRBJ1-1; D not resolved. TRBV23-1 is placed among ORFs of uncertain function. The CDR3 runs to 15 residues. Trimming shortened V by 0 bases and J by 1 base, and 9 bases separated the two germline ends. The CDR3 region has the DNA TGCGCCAGCAGTCAATCTGAGGAGCCGAACACTGAAGCTTTCTTT. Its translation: CASSQSEEPNTEAFF.